The text below deals with one TCR beta chain. Its antigen is unknown. TCRdb keeps only in-frame clones here, not all; method: immunoSEQ multiplex PCR. The table records 1,500 to 2,000 clones, 30% to 45% of them present only once. CDR1 and CDR2 (germline): SGDLS, YYNGEE. The CDR3 has 13 amino acids. V lost 0 bases and J lost 10, with 11 bases in between. This entry is derived from a study of T cells in localized non-small cell lung cancer. Study outcomes and limitations: The greatest T cell clonality was found in uninvolved adjacent lung (higher than in tumor).

The chain has TRBV9 and TRBJ2-1, with a tentative D call TRBD1 (6 bases). The sequence derives from a woman between 35 and 70 years old with stage I squamous cell lung carcinoma. This material consisted of lung tumor tissue, taken before any cancer treatment. The CDR3 coding sequence is TGTGCCAGCAGCGTAGGTTCGGGGACAGAGCAGTTCTTC. Translation gives CASSVGSGTEQFF.